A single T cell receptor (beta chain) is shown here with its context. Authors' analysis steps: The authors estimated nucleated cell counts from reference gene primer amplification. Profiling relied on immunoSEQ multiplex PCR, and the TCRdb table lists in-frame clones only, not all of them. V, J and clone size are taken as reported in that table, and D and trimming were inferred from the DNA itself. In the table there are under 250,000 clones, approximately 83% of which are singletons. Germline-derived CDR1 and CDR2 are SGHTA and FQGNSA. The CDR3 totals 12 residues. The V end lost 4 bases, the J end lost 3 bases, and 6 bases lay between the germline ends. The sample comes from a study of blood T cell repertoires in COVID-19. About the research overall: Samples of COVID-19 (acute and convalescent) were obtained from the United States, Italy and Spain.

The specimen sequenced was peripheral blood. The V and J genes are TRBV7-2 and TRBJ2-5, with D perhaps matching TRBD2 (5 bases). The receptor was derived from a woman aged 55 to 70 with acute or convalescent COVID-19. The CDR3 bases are TGTGCCAGCAGCTGGCGGGAAGAGACCCAGTACTTC. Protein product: CASSWREETQYF.